The 8 T cell receptor beta chains given below trace back to one sample, sequenced in a study of shared T cell receptors in the human thymus. The table came from immunoSEQ multiplex PCR; TCRdb's copy has only in-frame clones and leaves some out. Here the sample spans about 380,000 clones, just under 95% being singletons. The material sequenced was thymocytes. Receptor source: a human donor.

The chain couples TRBV28 to TRBJ2-7; D is undetermined. CDR3 length equals 15 residues. Germline V lookup: CDR1 MDHEN, CDR2 SYDVKM. Trimming stripped 5 bases from V and 0 bases from J, with 14 bases between. The DNA of the CDR3 is TGTGCCAGCAGTACCGGGCAGACCCCCTCCTACGAGCAGTACTTC. It is translated as CASSTGQTPSYEQYF.

The V and J genes are TRBV9 and TRBJ2-3; D is possibly TRBD1 (5 bases). Trimming left V 0 bases short and J 2 bases short, with 16 bases between. The germline CDR1 and CDR2 sequences are SGDLS and YYNGEE. The CDR3 length is 17 residues. The CDR3 nucleotides are TGTGCCAGCAGCGTAGTGATCGACAGCCCCCTCACAGATACGCAGTATTTT. Amino acid sequence: CASSVVIDSPLTDTQYF.

This clone appeared a single time. The chain couples TRBV15 to TRBJ1-1, with a possible D match to TRBD1 (6 bases). Germline loops: CDR1 LNHNV, CDR2 YYDKDF (reference sequence). Trimming stripped 2 bases from V and 2 bases from J, with 15 bases between. The CDR3 runs to 16 residues. CDR3 protein: CATSRPPLQGNTEAFF. The CDR3 DNA is TGTGCCACCAGCAGACCACCTCTACAGGGTAACACTGAAGCTTTCTTT. Combining the CDR3 with reference TRBV15 and TRBJ1-1 gives the whole variable domain DAMVIQNPRYQVTQFGKPVTLSCSQTLNHNVMYWYQQKSSQAPKLLFHYYDKDFNNEADTPDNFQSRRPNTSFCFLDIRSPGLGDTAMYLCATSRPPLQGNTEAFFGQGTRLTVV.

The chain joins TRBV18 to TRBJ2-7; 9 nucleotides agree with TRBD2. V trimming: 2 bases; J trimming: 6 bases; junction bases outside the gene matches: 8. Germline V gene data show CDR1 as KGHSH and CDR2 as LQKENI. There are 15 residues in the CDR3. The chain's CDR3 is CASSPSAGGPGEQYF. Written as DNA, the CDR3 is TGTGCCAGCTCACCATCGGCGGGAGGGCCCGGCGAGCAGTACTTC.

The chain has TRBV11-2 and TRBJ2-7; 7 bases match TRBD1. Germline CDR1 reads SGHAT; CDR2 reads FQNNGV. This CDR3 has 17 amino acids. Trimming removed 4 bases from V and 1 base from J; junction bases left unmatched: 13. This chain's CDR3 is CASSSGQKGTVSYEQYF. CDR3 sequence (DNA): TGTGCCAGCAGCTCTGGCCAAAAGGGGACAGTATCCTACGAGCAGTACTTC.

The J gene is TRBJ1-4, the V gene TRBV13; 9 nucleotides agree with TRBD1. Germline loops: CDR1 PRHDT, CDR2 FYEKMQ (reference sequence). The CDR3 is 17 residues long. V shed 1 base, J shed 3 bases, and the junction held 6 bases outside the gene matches. The CDR3 reads CASSLVDRGSANEKLFF. In DNA, the CDR3 is TGTGCCAGCAGCTTAGTTGACAGGGGGTCAGCTAATGAAAAACTGTTTTTT.

This clone appeared a few times. The CDR3 here is CAWSAGQGDRGHSYEQYF. CDR3 nucleotides: TGTGCCTGGAGTGCCGGACAGGGGGATAGGGGACACTCCTACGAGCAGTACTTC. This chain uses TRBV30 with TRBJ2-7, with 10 bases that match TRBD1. The CDR3 totals 18 residues. V shed 1 base, J shed 0 bases, and the junction held 12 bases outside the gene matches. The germline V gene encodes CDR1 GTSNPN and CDR2 SVGIG (reference sequence).

V usage is TRBV29-1 and J usage is TRBJ2-2; no reliable D call. Germline lookup yields CDR1 SQVTM and CDR2 ANQGSEA. The CDR3 spans 13 residues. Trimming pared 4 bases from V and 5 bases from J, leaving 11 bases between. The CDR3 DNA reads as TGCAGCGTTGGTCAGGCTACAACCGGGGAGCTGTTTTTT. Its protein product is CSVGQATTGELFF.